These T cell receptor beta chains were read from a single sample in a study of vaccination and CD4 T cells after COVID-19. Their target antigens are unknown. TCRdb processed the PCR reads anew with MiXCR; each CDR3 protein has one entry. This table holds 11,000 to 15,000 distinct CDR3 sequences, more than 40% found once. The sample consisted of cultured CD4+ T cells from blood. All receptors derive from a human donor with COVID-19. The CDR3 runs from the conserved cysteine through the conserved F or W. Each record gives: clone size, J gene, D gene, V gene, CDR3 protein, CDR3 DNA. The D gene is left open where the match is weak. Clone size is stated in some rows and not others, as once, few, many or a class when expanded.

NA	TRBJ1-5	NA	TRBV7-3	CASSLDGGGNQPQHF	TGTGCCAGCAGCTTAGACGGAGGGGGAAATCAGCCCCAGCATTTT
NA	TRBJ2-4	NA	TRBV6-1	CASSPAQGLLAKNIQYF	TGTGCCAGCAGCCCCGCTCAGGGATTACTAGCCAAAAACATTCAGTACTTC
few	TRBJ2-5	TRBD1	TRBV11-3	CASSSPLDREETQYF	TGTGCCAGCAGCTCCCCCCTGGACAGGGAAGAGACCCAGTACTTC
once	TRBJ1-1	NA	TRBV21-1	CASRRQALCRAEAFF	TGTGCCAGCAGGAGACAGGCCCTTTGTCGCGCTGAAGCTTTCTTT
NA	TRBJ2-2	NA	TRBV6-1	CASRRPASVAGELFF	TGTGCCAGCAGACGCCCAGCTAGCGTTGCCGGGGAGCTGTTTTTT
NA	TRBJ2-1	TRBD2	TRBV7-9	CASSPLTSGGAGQFF	TGTGCCAGCAGCCCGTTGACTAGCGGGGGGGCGGGGCAGTTCTTC
NA	TRBJ2-2	NA	TRBV29-1	CSVEDVSSNTGELFF	TGCAGCGTTGAAGATGTGTCCAGCAACACCGGGGAGCTGTTTTTT
few	TRBJ2-6	NA	TRBV19	CASSISTASGANVLTF	TGTGCCAGTAGTATTTCGACAGCCTCTGGGGCCAACGTCCTGACTTTC
NA	TRBJ1-1	NA	TRBV19	CASSIPYRDEAFF	TGTGCCAGTAGTATCCCCTACAGGGATGAAGCTTTCTTT
NA	TRBJ2-7	TRBD2	TRBV3-1	CASSRTSGGAVAYEQYF	TGTGCCAGCAGCCGGACTAGCGGGGGGGCCGTAGCCTACGAGCAGTACTTC
NA	TRBJ1-3	NA	TRBV6-1	CASAAGNTIYF	TGTGCCAGCGCCGCCGGAAACACCATATATTTT